The rows below give T cell receptor beta chains drawn from one sample of a study of CD8 T cells in Susac syndrome. TCRdb reanalysed the immunoSEQ multiplex PCR reads using MiXCR and keeps one entry per CDR3 protein. Here the sample spans 180,000 or so distinct CDR3 sequences, 85% to 95% being singletons. Sequencing input: CD4+ T cells from PBMCs. The origin of the receptors is a human donor in good health. CDR3s include the opening cysteine and the closing phenylalanine or tryptophan. The D gene is left open where the match is weak. Expanded clones are given a class, and other clones once, few, many or no size at all.

d_call	v_call	cdr3_length	j_call	clone_size	cdr3_nt	cdr3_aa
TRBD2	TRBV6-5	18	TRBJ2-2	-	TGTGCCAGCAGTTACCCGCCGGCGGGACTAGCGAACACCGGGGAGCTGTTTTTT	CASSYPPAGLANTGELFF
-	TRBV29-1	12	TRBJ1-1	-	TGCAGCGCCGTGGCACCAGACACTGAAGCTTTCTTT	CSAVAPDTEAFF
-	TRBV3-1	14	TRBJ2-5	-	TGTGCCAGCAGCCAGCAGGACACCCAAGAGACCCAGTACTTC	CASSQQDTQETQYF
TRBD2	TRBV18	17	TRBJ2-3	-	TGTGCCAGCTCACCCACTCGGATAGCGGGAGTCACAGATACGCAGTATTTT	CASSPTRIAGVTDTQYF
-	TRBV7-2	14	TRBJ2-1	-	TGTGCCAGCAGCTTAGGGGGACCCAACAATGAGCAGTTCTTC	CASSLGGPNNEQFF
-	TRBV6-5	14	TRBJ2-1	-	TGTGCCAGTGCACCAGGGACCCAACAGAATGAGCAGTTCTTC	CASAPGTQQNEQFF
TRBD1	TRBV9	15	TRBJ2-5	-	TGTGCCAGCAGCGTAGATGAGAGGGGGCGTGAGACCCAGTACTTC	CASSVDERGRETQYF
-	TRBV5-4	13	TRBJ2-5	-	TGTGCCAGCAGCTCCCATGGGAAAGAGACCCAGTACTTC	CASSSHGKETQYF
-	TRBV20-1	13	TRBJ1-5	-	TGCAGTGTCGTGACAGGTTCCGGTCAGCCCCAGCATTTT	CSVVTGSGQPQHF
-	TRBV7-3	16	TRBJ1-1	-	TGTGCCAGCAGCTCAAGCGGGACCTCAGGGGACACTGAAGCTTTCTTT	CASSSSGTSGDTEAFF
-	TRBV27	13	TRBJ2-7	once	TGTGCCAGCAGTCCGGACCCCTTTTTACTCGGGTACTTC	CASSPDPFLLGYF
-	TRBV6-2/TRBV6-3	13	TRBJ2-5	once	TGTGCCAGCAGTTACCTCCTTTCCGGGCGCTTTGACTTC	CASSYLLSGRFDF
-	TRBV6-2/TRBV6-3	15	TRBJ1-6	-	TGTGCCAGCAGTTACTCGTCCAGGGTAGGCTCACCCCTCCACTTT	CASSYSSRVGSPLHF
-	TRBV29-1	13	TRBJ1-4	-	TGCAGCTTTGCTGGTTCCGTCCGTGAAAAACTGTTTTTT	CSFAGSVREKLFF
-	TRBV5-4	15	TRBJ2-2	-	TGTGCCAGCAGCTTGGGAAGGGGGGTCACCGGGGAGCTGTTTTTT	CASSLGRGVTGELFF
-	TRBV3-1	15	TRBJ1-5	once	TGTGCCAGCAGCCAAGGAACCGGGGCCCATCAGCCCCAGCATTTT	CASSQGTGAHQPQHF
-	TRBV3-1	14	TRBJ1-2	-	TGTGCCAGCAGCCCTTATGGGACGACGCAGGGCTACACCTTC	CASSPYGTTQGYTF
-	TRBV3-1	15	TRBJ2-6	-	TGTGCCAGCAGCCAACAGGTCTCTGGGGCCAACGTCCTGACTTTC	CASSQQVSGANVLTF
-	TRBV9	15	TRBJ2-2	-	TGTGCCAGCAGCGTAGTCACAGGTGTGGCCGGGGAGCTGTTTTTT	CASSVVTGVAGELFF
-	TRBV29-1	13	TRBJ1-2	-	TGCAGCGTTGAATTAGGGGCCTCCTGTGGCTACACCTTC	CSVELGASCGYTF
-	TRBV3-1	14	TRBJ2-5	-	TGTGCCAGCAGCCAATCCCCGGGGGCGGAGACCCAGTACTTC	CASSQSPGAETQYF
-	TRBV29-1	11	TRBJ1-1	-	TGCAGCGCTCGGGTGAACACTGAAGCTTTCTTT	CSARVNTEAFF
-	TRBV5-8	15	TRBJ2-3	-	TGTGCCAGCCGTCATCTAGCCGTTGACACAGATACGCAGTATTTT	CASRHLAVDTDTQYF
TRBD2	TRBV5-1	14	TRBJ2-5	-	TGCGCCAGCAGCGGGACTAGCGTAAAAGAGACCCAGTACTTC	CASSGTSVKETQYF
-	TRBV20-1	11	TRBJ2-7	-	TGCAGTGCTAGGTTGCCCGGTGAGCAGTACTTC	CSARLPGEQYF
-	TRBV7-3	12	TRBJ1-1	-	TGTGCCAGCAGCTTATCTCACGGTGAAGCTTTCTTT	CASSLSHGEAFF
TRBD2	TRBV20-1	15	TRBJ2-1	-	TGCAGTGCTAGATTTAGCGGGAGGGCCGTAAATGAGCAGTTCTTC	CSARFSGRAVNEQFF
-	TRBV5-6	14	TRBJ1-2	-	TGTGCCAGCAGCTTGAGGGTGGCGGCAGGTGGCTACACCTTC	CASSLRVAAGGYTF
-	TRBV7-9	14	TRBJ2-5	-	TGTGCCAGCAGCTTATACGTGGGGGAGGAGACCCAGTACTTC	CASSLYVGEETQYF
-	TRBV29-1	16	TRBJ2-7	-	TGCAGCGTTGAAGGACCCCCAGGGGGGCTCTCCTACGAGCAGTACTTC	CSVEGPPGGLSYEQYF
-	TRBV29-1	13	TRBJ1-2	-	TGCAGCGTTGTAATAGGAGGAGATGGAGGCTACACCTTC	CSVVIGGDGGYTF
TRBD1	TRBV4-3	14	TRBJ2-6	-	TGCGCCAGCAGCAGGGGGCTCGGGGCCAACGTCCTGACTTTC	CASSRGLGANVLTF
TRBD2	TRBV18	17	TRBJ2-2	-	TGTGCCAGCTCACCCTTACTAGCGGGTGCGAACACCGGGGAGCTGTTTTTT	CASSPLLAGANTGELFF
TRBD1	TRBV29-1	15	TRBJ2-3	-	TGCAGCGTCGACCGACAGGGATTGTGGGGGGATACGCAGTATTTT	CSVDRQGLWGDTQYF
-	TRBV4-3	15	TRBJ2-2	-	TGCGCCAGCAGCCAAGATGAGCGGAGGGCCGGGGAGCTGTTTTTT	CASSQDERRAGELFF
-	TRBV28	13	TRBJ2-1	-	TGTGCCAGCAGTTTAGCTGAATCGCGAGAGCAGTTCTTC	CASSLAESREQFF
-	TRBV12-3/TRBV12-4	15	TRBJ2-5	-	TGTGCCAGCAGTTTGGAGGGGAAGGGCCAAGAGACCCAGTACTTC	CASSLEGKGQETQYF
TRBD2	TRBV27	19	TRBJ2-1	-	TGTGCCAGCAGTTTAGTAGGACTAGCGGTATCGGTCTCCTACAATGAGCAGTTCTTC	CASSLVGLAVSVSYNEQFF
-	TRBV30	12	TRBJ1-5	-	TGTGCCTGGAGGGGAGAAAATCAGCCCCAGCATTTT	CAWRGENQPQHF
-	TRBV7-9	16	TRBJ2-5	-	TGTGCCAGCAGCCCCCCGAGCGGGTTCCCTCGGGAGACCCAGTACTTC	CASSPPSGFPRETQYF
-	TRBV10-3	14	TRBJ2-7	-	TGTGCCATCAGGCCGGCGACCAGCTCCTACGAGCAGTACTTC	CAIRPATSSYEQYF
-	TRBV4-1	10	TRBJ2-5	-	TGCGCCAACGAGAGGGTGACCCAGTACTTC	CANERVTQYF
-	TRBV29-1	11	TRBJ1-2	-	TGCAGCGTTTTTGCTAACTATGGCTACACCTTC	CSVFANYGYTF
TRBD2	TRBV7-3	15	TRBJ2-2	-	TGTGCCAGCAGGACCGGGACTAGGGGCGCCGGGGAGCTGTTTTTT	CASRTGTRGAGELFF
-	TRBV7-8	16	TRBJ1-1	-	TGTGCCAGCAGCCCGTCCCCCCGGGGCGCAGAGACTGAAGCTTTCTTT	CASSPSPRGAETEAFF
TRBD2	TRBV3-1	14	TRBJ2-1	-	TGTGCCAGCAGCCGACTAGCGGTGGACAATGAGCAGTTCTTC	CASSRLAVDNEQFF
TRBD2	TRBV9	15	TRBJ2-1	-	TGTGCCAGCAGCGTAGTACGGGGAGGGGTTGATGAGCAGTTCTTC	CASSVVRGGVDEQFF